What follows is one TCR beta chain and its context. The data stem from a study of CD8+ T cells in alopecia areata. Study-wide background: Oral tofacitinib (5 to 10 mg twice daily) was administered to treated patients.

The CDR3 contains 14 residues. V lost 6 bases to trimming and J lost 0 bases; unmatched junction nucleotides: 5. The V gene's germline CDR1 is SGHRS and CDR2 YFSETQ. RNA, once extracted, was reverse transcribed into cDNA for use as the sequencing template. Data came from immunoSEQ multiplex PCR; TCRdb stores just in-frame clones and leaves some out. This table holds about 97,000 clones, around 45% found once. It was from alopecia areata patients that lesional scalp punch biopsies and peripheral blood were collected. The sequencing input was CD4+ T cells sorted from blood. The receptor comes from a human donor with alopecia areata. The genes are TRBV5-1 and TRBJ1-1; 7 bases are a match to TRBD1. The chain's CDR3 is CASTATGVNTEAFF. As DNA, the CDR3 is TGCGCCAGCACGGCAACAGGGGTGAACACTGAAGCTTTCTTT.